This T cell receptor beta chain is drawn from a study of cytomegalovirus exposure and HLA in healthy donors. General observations from the study: Subsequent analysis found a tendency for first-cohort TCR clusters to co-occur within the 100 to 150 validation repertoires.

Clones were read by immunoSEQ multiplex PCR, and TCRdb kept only the in-frame ones, dropping some. The sample gives about 160,000 clones, approximately 88% of which show up once; 10% is in the top ten. The CDR3 loop spans 12 amino acids. Germline V gives CDR1 SGHNT, CDR2 YYREEE (reference sequence). V lost 5 bases and J lost 6, with 12 bases in between. For this clone: Antigen: not known.

Source material: PBMCs. The TCR comes from a man aged 25-45 years in good health and CMV-seropositive. The J gene is TRBJ2-7, the V gene TRBV5-4, with D perhaps matching TRBD2 (5 bases). The CDR3 DNA sequence: TGTGCCAGCAGGAGTTTCGGAGGCGAGCAGTACTTC. Translating it yields CASRSFGGEQYF.